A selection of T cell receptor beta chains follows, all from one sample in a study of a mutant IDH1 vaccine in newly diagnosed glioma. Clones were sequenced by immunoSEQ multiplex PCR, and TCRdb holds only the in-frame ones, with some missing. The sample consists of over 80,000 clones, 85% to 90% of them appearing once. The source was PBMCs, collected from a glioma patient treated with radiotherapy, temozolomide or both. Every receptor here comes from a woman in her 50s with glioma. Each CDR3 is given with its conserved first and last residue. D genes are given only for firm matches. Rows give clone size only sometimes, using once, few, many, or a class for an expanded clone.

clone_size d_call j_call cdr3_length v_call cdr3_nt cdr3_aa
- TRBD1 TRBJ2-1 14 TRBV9 TGTGCCACCGCCGGGACAGGTCGTGGCGATGAGCAGTTCTTC CATAGTGRGDEQFF
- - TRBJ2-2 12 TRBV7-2 TGTGCCAGCAGCTTACAGTTCGGGGAGCTGTTTTTT CASSLQFGELFF
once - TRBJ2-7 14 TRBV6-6 TGTGCCAGCAGTTACGGGCAGAACTCCTACGAGCAGTACTTC CASSYGQNSYEQYF
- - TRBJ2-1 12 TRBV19 TGTGCCAGTAGGTCCAGGCACAATGAGCAGTTCTTC CASRSRHNEQFF
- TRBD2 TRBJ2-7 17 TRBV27 TGTGCCAGCAAGGAGCGGGAGGGAACTTACTGGGGTCTCGAGCAGTACTTC CASKEREGTYWGLEQYF
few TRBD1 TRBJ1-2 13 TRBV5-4 TGTGCCAGCAGCTTAGACAGGGTGGCTGGCTACACCTTC CASSLDRVAGYTF
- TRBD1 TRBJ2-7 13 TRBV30 TGTGCCGGCCGGGACAGGGTGGTGGACGAGCAGTACTTC CAGRDRVVDEQYF
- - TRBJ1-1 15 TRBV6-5 TGTGCCAGCAGTCCTTTTGGGGGCAGGCGAGGGGCAGCTTTCTTT CASSPFGGRRGAAFF
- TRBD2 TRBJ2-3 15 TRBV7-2 TGTGCCAGCAGCTTAGCTAGCGGGAGCACAGATACGCAGTATTTT CASSLASGSTDTQYF
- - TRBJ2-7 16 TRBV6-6 TGTGCCAGTGGACAGGGAAGCGGGAGCGGGGTGAGCGAGCAGTACTTC CASGQGSGSGVSEQYF
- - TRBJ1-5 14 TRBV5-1 TGCGCCAGCAGCCCTCGAGGGGCTGGTCAGCCCCAGCATTTT CASSPRGAGQPQHF
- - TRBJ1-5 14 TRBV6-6 TGTGCCAGCCCCCCAGGGAGGGGCCAACAGCCCCAGCATTTT CASPPGRGQQPQHF
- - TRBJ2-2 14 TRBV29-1 TGCAGCGTTTTCGCAGCGGCGAACACCGGGGAGCTGTTTTTT CSVFAAANTGELFF
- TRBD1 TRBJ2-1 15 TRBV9 TGTGCCAGCAGCGACCGGGACAGGGGTTACAATGAGCAGTTCTTC CASSDRDRGYNEQFF
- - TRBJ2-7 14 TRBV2 TGTGCCAGCAGAGCGGTCAGGGCCCTCTACGAGCAGTACTTC CASRAVRALYEQYF
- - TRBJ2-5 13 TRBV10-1 TGCGCCAGCAGTGGGGAGAGAAAAGAGACCCAGTACTTC CASSGERKETQYF
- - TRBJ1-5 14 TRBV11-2 TGTGCCAGCAGCTTACAGGGAAGCAATCAGCCCCAGCATTTT CASSLQGSNQPQHF
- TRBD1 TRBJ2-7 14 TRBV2 TGTGCCAGCAGTGACCTCGACAGGGTCCACGAGCAGTACTTC CASSDLDRVHEQYF
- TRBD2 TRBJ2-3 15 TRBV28 TGTGCCAGCAGTTTTTGGCGGGAGGCGACAGATACGCAGTATTTT CASSFWREATDTQYF
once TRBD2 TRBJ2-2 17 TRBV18 TGTGCCAGCTCACCAACCTGGCTAGCGGGAGGAACCGGGGAGCTGTTTTTT CASSPTWLAGGTGELFF
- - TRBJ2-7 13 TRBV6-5 TGTGCCAGCAGAAAGGACCGGTCCTACGAGCAGTACTTC CASRKDRSYEQYF
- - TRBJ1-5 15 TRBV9 TGTGCCAGCAGCGTAGGGGCGGAGCCGGGTCAGCCCCAGCATTTT CASSVGAEPGQPQHF
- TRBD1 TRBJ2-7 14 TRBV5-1 TGCGCCAGCAGCTTAGGGACAGGGGTCTACGAGCAGTACTTC CASSLGTGVYEQYF
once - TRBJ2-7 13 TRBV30 TGTGCCTGGAGTAGGGGAATCTCCTACGAGCAGTACTTC CAWSRGISYEQYF
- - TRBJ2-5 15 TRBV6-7 TGTGCCAGCAGTTACCTCGGAACTAGAGGCGAGACCCAGTACTTC CASSYLGTRGETQYF
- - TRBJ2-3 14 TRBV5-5 TGTGCCAGCAGCCCGTTACAGGGAACAGATACGCAGTATTTT CASSPLQGTDTQYF
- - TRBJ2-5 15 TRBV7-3 TGTGCCAGCAGTTTGGGCACTAGCTTGGAAGAGACCCAGTACTTC CASSLGTSLEETQYF
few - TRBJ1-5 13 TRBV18 TGTGCCAGCTCACGGGACGGAAATCAGCCCCAGCATTTT CASSRDGNQPQHF
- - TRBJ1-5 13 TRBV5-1 TGCGCCAGCAGGGATGGTGACAATCAGCCCCAGCATTTT CASRDGDNQPQHF
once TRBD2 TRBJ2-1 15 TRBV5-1 TGCGCCAGCAGACCTCTAGCGGAGTCCGGGAATGAGCAGTTCTTC CASRPLAESGNEQFF
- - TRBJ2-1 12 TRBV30 TGTGCCTGGAGTAGGGGTCAAAATGAGCAGTTCTTC CAWSRGQNEQFF
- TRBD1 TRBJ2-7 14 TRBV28 TGTGCCAGCAGTTTCGACAGGGGTAGTTTCGAGCAGTACTTC CASSFDRGSFEQYF
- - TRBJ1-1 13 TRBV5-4 TGTGCCAGCAGCCCAGGGGCCGGGGGAGAAGCTTTCTTT CASSPGAGGEAFF
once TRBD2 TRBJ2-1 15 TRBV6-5 TGTGCCAGCAGACCGGGACTAGCGGTTTACAATGAGCAGTTCTTC CASRPGLAVYNEQFF
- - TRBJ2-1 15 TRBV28 TGTGCCAGCAGTTTAACTCCAGCTGGGGACAATGAGCAGTTCTTC CASSLTPAGDNEQFF
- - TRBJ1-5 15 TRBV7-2 TGTGCCAGCAGCTTAGGCAGCAGTAACAATCAGCCCCAGCATTTT CASSLGSSNNQPQHF
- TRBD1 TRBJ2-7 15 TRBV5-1 TGCGCCCCCACCCCTCGACAGGGGGACTCCTACGAGCAGTACTTC CAPTPRQGDSYEQYF
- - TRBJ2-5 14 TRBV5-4 TGTGCCAGCAGCTTGGTTGAGTACCAAGAGACCCAGTACTTC CASSLVEYQETQYF
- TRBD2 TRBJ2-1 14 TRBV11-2 TGTGCCACCTCTAGGACTAGCGGGATAAATGAGCAGTTCTTC CATSRTSGINEQFF
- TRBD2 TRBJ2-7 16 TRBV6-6 TGTGCCAGCACCAACGGACTAGCGGGAGGCCAAGGCGAGCAGTACTTC CASTNGLAGGQGEQYF
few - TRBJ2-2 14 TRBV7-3 TGTGCCAGCAGCGCCCGGACCGATCGGGGGGAGCTGTTTTTT CASSARTDRGELFF
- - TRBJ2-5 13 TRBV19 TGTGCCAGTAGTATAGTGGGGCAAGAGACCCAGTACTTC CASSIVGQETQYF
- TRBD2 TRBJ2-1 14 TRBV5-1 TGCGCCAGCAGCTTGGAGGCGGGAGTACGAGAGCAGTTCTTC CASSLEAGVREQFF
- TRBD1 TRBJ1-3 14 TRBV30 TGTGCCTGGAGTGTAGAGACAGGGGGAAACACCATATATTTT CAWSVETGGNTIYF
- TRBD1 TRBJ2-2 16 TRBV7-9 TGTGCCAGCAGCCCCGGGACAGGGTCCTGGGGCGGGGAGCTGTTTTTT CASSPGTGSWGGELFF
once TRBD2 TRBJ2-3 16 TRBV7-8 TGTGCCAGCAGCTTATTGTCGGGAGGGCGAACAGATACGCAGTATTTT CASSLLSGGRTDTQYF
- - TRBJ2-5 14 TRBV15 TGTGCCACCAGCGGTAGAGGGCCCCAAGAGACCCAGTACTTC CATSGRGPQETQYF
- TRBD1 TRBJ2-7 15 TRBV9 TGTGCCAGCAGCTTCCGGGACAGCAGCTCCTACGAGCAGTACTTC CASSFRDSSSYEQYF
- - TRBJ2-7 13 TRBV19 TGTGCCAGTAGTTTAGGACAGAACTACGAGCAGTACTTC CASSLGQNYEQYF
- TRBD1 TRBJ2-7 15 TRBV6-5 TGTGCCAGCATCCCACGGACAGGGGCCACCTACGAGCAGTACTTC CASIPRTGATYEQYF
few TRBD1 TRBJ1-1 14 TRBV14 TGTGCCAGCAGTGACAGGGTGGGTTACACTGAAGCTTTCTTT CASSDRVGYTEAFF
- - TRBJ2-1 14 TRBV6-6 TGTGCCAGCAGTTACGGCGGTGCCTACAATGAGCAGTTCTTC CASSYGGAYNEQFF
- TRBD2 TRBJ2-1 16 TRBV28 TGTGCCAGCAGCCGTAGCGGGGGGAGCTCCTACAATGAGCAGTTCTTC CASSRSGGSSYNEQFF